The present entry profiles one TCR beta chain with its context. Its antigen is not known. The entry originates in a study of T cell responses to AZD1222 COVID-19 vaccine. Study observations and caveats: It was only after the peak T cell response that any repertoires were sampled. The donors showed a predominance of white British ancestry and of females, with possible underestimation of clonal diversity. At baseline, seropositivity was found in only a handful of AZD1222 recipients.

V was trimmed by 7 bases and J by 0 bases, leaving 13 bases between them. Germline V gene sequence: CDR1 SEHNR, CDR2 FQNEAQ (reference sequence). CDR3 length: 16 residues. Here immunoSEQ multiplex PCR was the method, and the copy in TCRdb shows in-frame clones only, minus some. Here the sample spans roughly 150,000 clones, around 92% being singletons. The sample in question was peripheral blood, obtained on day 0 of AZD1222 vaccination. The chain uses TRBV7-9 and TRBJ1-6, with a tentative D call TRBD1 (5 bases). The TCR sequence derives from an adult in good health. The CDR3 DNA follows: TGTGCCAGCAAGGGTTTTGACAGCTCCTATAATTCACCCCTCCACTTT. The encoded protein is CASKGFDSSYNSPLHF.